Presented here are 11 T cell receptor beta chains from one specimen sequenced in a study of identifying expanded T cells in peripheral blood. Here immunoSEQ multiplex PCR was the method, and the copy in TCRdb shows in-frame clones only, minus some. Here the sample spans about 110,000 clones, about nine tenths being singletons. Sequencing input: blood. Receptors originate from a person aged 18 to 70 in good health.

The chain has TRBV29-1 and TRBJ1-1; no definite D call. The CDR3 sequence is 13 residues long. Germline values: CDR1 SQVTM, CDR2 ANQGSEA. The V and J ends lost 8 bases and 3 bases respectively, with 16 bases between them. Here the CDR3 reads CSTSSFRDTEAFF. The CDR3 DNA is TGCAGCACGAGTTCATTCCGGGACACTGAAGCTTTCTTT.

The chain uses TRBV5-4 and TRBJ1-1; TRBD1 is a possible D gene (5 bases). V gave up 0 bases and J gave up 5 bases, with 14 bases separating them. This CDR3 region has 15 residues. In germline, CDR1 is SGHNT, CDR2 YYREEE (reference sequence). CDR3 sequence reads: CASSLGGELWTEAFF. The CDR3 nucleotides read TGTGCCAGCAGCTTGGGGGGGGAATTGTGGACTGAAGCTTTCTTT.

The chain recombines TRBV7-3 with TRBJ2-1, with a weak D call TRBD1 (8 bases). Trimming took off 1 base at V and 4 bases at J, with 14 bases between the two ends. In germline, CDR1 is SGHTA, CDR2 FQGTGA. This CDR3 spans 16 amino acids. CDR3 sequence (DNA): TGTGCCAGCAGCTTAATTGCACAGGGGGGGTACAATGAGCAGTTCTTC. This gives the protein CASSLIAQGGYNEQFF.

This sequence joins TRBV5-6 and TRBJ1-2; D remains ambiguous. The length of the CDR3 is 13 residues. The germline gives CDR1 SGHDT, CDR2 YYEEEE. Trimming stripped 1 base from V and 1 base from J, with 5 bases between. The CDR3 loop is CASSLQNNYGYTF. CDR3 coding DNA: TGTGCCAGCAGCTTGCAAAATAACTATGGCTACACCTTC.

V gene TRBV7-3 combines with J gene TRBJ2-1; D remains unclear. Germline V CDR1 and CDR2: SGHTA, FQGTGA. The V gene lost 0 bases and the J gene lost 8 bases, with 14 bases spanning the gap. The CDR3 loop spans 15 amino acids. As DNA, the CDR3 is TGTGCCAGCAGCTTAACGAATGTACAGAACGATGAGCAGTTCTTC. Translating it yields CASSLTNVQNDEQFF.

In its sample, this clone was seen once. V gene TRBV7-8 combines with J gene TRBJ2-1; TRBD2 matches 8 bases. CDR1 SGHVS and CDR2 FQNEAQ come from the germline V gene. The V and J ends lost 4 bases and 5 bases, in that order; junction bases with no gene match: 7. The CDR3 consists of 15 residues. The DNA of the CDR3 is TGTGCCAGCAGCTCCAGTGGGCGGGAGGACAATGAGCAGTTCTTC. This translates into CASSSSGREDNEQFF.

J is TRBJ2-7 and V is TRBV27; TRBD1 is a possible D gene (5 bases). Deletions cut 3 bases from V and 4 bases from J, with 13 bases between. Germline V CDR1 and CDR2: MNHEY, SMNVEV (reference sequence). This CDR3 comprises 14 residues. CDR3 nucleotides: TGTGCCAGCAGTTTTGGAAGGGGATTGTACGAGCAGTACTTC. Residues: CASSFGRGLYEQYF.

In DNA, the CDR3 is TGTGCCAGCAGTTACCATTCCACCGGGGGCTATGGCTACACCTTC. It yields the protein CASSYHSTGGYGYTF. This rearrangement joins TRBV6-5 to TRBJ1-2; possible D gene TRBD1, 5 bases. From germline, CDR1 is MNHEY and CDR2 SVGAGI. V was shortened by 2 bases and J by 4 bases, with 14 bases between the two germline ends. The CDR3 length is 15 residues.

The genes are TRBV4-1 and TRBJ2-1; 7 bases agree with TRBD1. V lost 0 bases, J lost 5 bases, and 7 bases stayed unmatched. Germline V CDR1 and CDR2: MGHRA, YSYEKL. The CDR3 covers 16 residues. The CDR3: CASSQDDRVGNNEQFF. In DNA, the CDR3 is TGCGCCAGCAGCCAAGACGACAGGGTTGGAAACAATGAGCAGTTCTTC.

The V gene is TRBV6-1, the J gene TRBJ2-1; TRBD2 matches at 13 bases. This CDR3 region has 17 residues. V was clipped by 3 bases and J by 4 bases; unmatched bases: 6. Germline V gene sequence: CDR1 MNHNS, CDR2 SASEGT. CDR3 in DNA: TGTGCCAGCAGTGACAACCGACTAGCGGGGGGTTACAATGAGCAGTTCTTC. Amino acid sequence: CASSDNRLAGGYNEQFF.

The rearrangement links TRBV28 to TRBJ1-5; D unresolved. This CDR3 is built from 15 residues. Germline V lookup: CDR1 MDHEN, CDR2 SYDVKM. V was pared by 6 bases and J by 6 bases, with 18 bases between. CDR3 nucleotides: TGTGCCAGCAGCCCGGGTGGAGGGATGGGTCAGCCCCAGCATTTT. This sequence encodes CASSPGGGMGQPQHF.